The 32 T cell receptor beta chains below were found in one sample sequenced in a study of Graves' ophthalmopathy and Graves' hyperthyroidism. RNA transcripts yielded amplified TCR beta CDR3 regions. HTBI-primed first-round RT-PCR preceded second-round multiplex PCR. TCRdb recomputed calls from the multiplex PCR reads with MiXCR, one row per CDR3 protein. The data contain some 1.1 million distinct CDR3 sequences, about two fifths of them singletons. The sample was peripheral blood or thyroid tissue (not recorded which). These receptors were taken from an adult man with Graves' hyperthyroidism.

V gene TRBV29-1 combines with J gene TRBJ2-7; either TRBD1 or TRBD2 may fit D (5 bases each). The V gene's germline CDR1 is SQVTM and CDR2 ANQGSEA. CDR3 size: 11 residues. This CDR3 reads CGGRDQYEQYF. As DNA, the CDR3 is TGCGGCGGCCGGGACCAATACGAGCAGTACTTC.

This chain uses TRBV25-1 with TRBJ2-1, with D possibly matching TRBD2 (6 bases). From germline, CDR1 is MGHDK and CDR2 SYGVNS. V shed 1 base and J shed 14 bases, with 18 bases lying between them. This CDR3 spans 14 amino acids. The CDR3 loop is CASSEFPGRDHKFF. Written as DNA, the CDR3 is TGTGCCAGCAGTGAATTCCCGGGGCGGGACCATAAGTTCTTC.

This clonotype was found many times. The chain recombines TRBV12-3 or TRBV12-4 with TRBJ2-5, with 7 bases aligning to TRBD2. V was clipped by 6 bases and J by 2 bases; unmatched bases: 12. CDR3 length: 16 amino acids. The CDR3 sequence: CASSSGEGDLQETQYF. As DNA, the CDR3 is TGTGCCAGCAGCTCGGGGGAGGGCGATTTACAAGAGACCCAGTACTTC.

Concerning this clonotype itself: Possible read error: a much larger clone is one base away. The chain links TRBV7-3 to TRBJ2-5, with 13 bases identical to TRBD2. The trim removed 5 bases at V and 4 bases at J, leaving 7 bases unmatched. This CDR3 is 16 amino acids long. Germline V gene data show CDR1 as SGHTA and CDR2 as FQGTGA. The CDR3 nucleotides read TGTGCCAGCAGCGCACTAGCGGGAGGGCCACGAGAGACCCAGTACTTC. Translating gives CASSALAGGPRETQYF.

This clonotype showed up many times. The chain carries TRBV9 and TRBJ2-2; 8 bases line up with TRBD2. Germline V lookup: CDR1 SGDLS, CDR2 YYNGEE. CDR3 length: 16 residues. Germline trimming cut 0 bases from V and 1 base from J; bases unmatched to any gene: 2. CDR3 in amino acids: CASSVGLAGNTGELFF. The CDR3 DNA reads TGTGCCAGCAGCGTAGGCCTAGCGGGGAACACCGGGGAGCTGTTTTTT.

The chain joins TRBV10-3 to TRBJ1-5, with TRBD1 matching 7 bases. The V gene's germline CDR1 is ENHRY and CDR2 SYGVKD. The CDR3 has 13 amino acids. V shed 5 bases and J 7 bases; nucleotides not matched to a gene: 5. This CDR3 reads CAISWDRRQPQHF. CDR3 nucleotide sequence: TGTGCCATCAGTTGGGACAGAAGGCAGCCCCAGCATTTT.

This CDR3 is CASSYSRGRGGETQYF. The CDR3 DNA sequence: TGTGCCAGCAGTTACTCACGCGGCAGGGGAGGAGAGACCCAGTACTTC. The chain carries TRBV12-3 or TRBV12-4 and TRBJ2-5, with D possibly being TRBD1 or TRBD2 (6 bases each). The V and J ends lost 4 bases and 4 bases respectively, with 19 bases between them. CDR3 length equals 16 residues.

The rearrangement uses TRBV29-1 and TRBJ1-1; D is unclear. V lost 3 bases, J lost 11 bases, and 22 bases lay in between. Germline values: CDR1 SQVTM, CDR2 ANQGSEA. The CDR3 is 14 amino acids. The CDR3 spells CSVERMSQAGEAFF. The DNA for the CDR3 is TGCAGCGTTGAGCGGATGTCTCAGGCTGGGGAGGCTTTCTTT.

A word on this clonotype: A single base separates this from a much larger clone, so it may be a read error. The conserved phenylalanine or tryptophan is not found at the CDR3 terminus, so this likely reflects a read error. The V call is TRBV19, the J call TRBJ1-2; 10 bases fit TRBD1. This CDR3 has 13 residues. V dropped 8 bases and J dropped 4; count of bases not matched to a gene: 4. Germline-derived CDR1 and CDR2 are LNHDA and SQIVND (reference sequence). CDR3 loop: CASGTGEIYGYTL. CDR3 DNA sequence: TGTGCCAGTGGGACAGGGGAAATCTATGGCTACACCTTA.

This clonotype showed up just a few times. The rearrangement links TRBV5-1 to TRBJ2-7; D might be TRBD1 (6 bases). The CDR3 has 16 residues. V was clipped by 2 bases and J by 2 bases, with 17 bases between them. From germline, CDR1 is SGHRS and CDR2 YFSETQ. In DNA form, the CDR3 reads TGCGCCAGCAGCTTAACCCGACAGGTGGGGGCCTACGAGCAGTACTTC. Amino acids: CASSLTRQVGAYEQYF.

This clonotype was picked up many times. The chain has TRBV19 and TRBJ1-5; D not resolved. The germline V and J ends were trimmed by 3 bases and 4 bases, with 10 bases remaining between them. The CDR3 has 14 residues. Per the germline V gene, CDR1 is LNHDA and CDR2 is SQIVND (reference sequence). This CDR3 reads CASSIPGRNQPQHF. Written as DNA, the CDR3 is TGTGCCAGTAGTATCCCTGGCAGGAATCAGCCCCAGCATTTT.

This clonotype was seen only a few times. The chain uses TRBV20-1 and TRBJ2-5; TRBD1 matches at 11 bases. CDR1 and CDR2 (germline): DFQATT, SNEGSKA (reference sequence). The CDR3 spans 15 residues. Unmatched junction bases numbered 13, after V lost 6 bases and J lost 7 bases. CDR3 DNA: TGCAGTGCACCGGACAGGGGGCGAAGGTGGGGGACCCAGTACTTC. Residues: CSAPDRGRRWGTQYF.

This clonotype was observed many times. V gene TRBV7-3 combines with J gene TRBJ1-6; the D gene is possibly TRBD1 (5 bases). In germline, CDR1 is SGHTA, CDR2 FQGTGA. This CDR3 has 13 amino acids. V was trimmed by 5 bases and J by 4 bases, leaving 6 bases between them. The CDR3 DNA is TGTGCCAGCAGCCCAGGGTATAATTCACCCCTCCACTTT. Its translation is CASSPGYNSPLHF.

The J gene is TRBJ2-7, the V gene TRBV6-1, with D possibly matching TRBD2 (7 bases). CDR1 MNHNS and CDR2 SASEGT come from the germline V gene. This CDR3 contains 15 residues. V lost 7 bases to trimming and J lost 6 bases, with 22 bases between them. CDR3 sequence: CASNGLGGAQGEQYF. In DNA, the CDR3 is TGTGCCAGCAATGGGCTAGGGGGGGCCCAGGGCGAGCAGTACTTC.

The V call is TRBV7-9, the J call TRBJ1-2; D not resolved. V was trimmed by 6 bases and J by 8 bases, leaving 10 bases between them. Germline loops: CDR1 SEHNR, CDR2 FQNEAQ (reference sequence). There are 11 residues in the CDR3. The DNA for the CDR3 is TGTGCCAGCAGGGGAAGTGGGGGCTACACCTTC. It yields the protein CASRGSGGYTF.

V gene TRBV7-2 combines with J gene TRBJ2-1; D remains unclear. The germline V and J ends were trimmed by 3 bases and 8 bases, with 11 bases remaining between them. Germline V gene sequence: CDR1 SGHTA, CDR2 FQGNSA. The CDR3 is 13 amino acids. CDR3 bases: TGTGCCAGCAGCTTTAACAGAAACTATGAGCAGTTCTTC. Translation: CASSFNRNYEQFF.

This clonotype was found a few times. V is TRBV7-8 and J is TRBJ2-7, with D unresolved. The length of the CDR3 is 14 residues. Germline V lookup: CDR1 SGHVS, CDR2 FQNEAQ. V shed 6 bases and J shed 0 bases, with 12 bases lying between them. This CDR3 reads CASRRVDRSYEQYF. The CDR3 coding sequence is TGTGCCAGCAGGAGAGTAGACCGCTCCTACGAGCAGTACTTC. Together with reference TRBV7-8 and TRBJ2-7, the CDR3 gives the full variable domain: GAGVSQSPRYKVAKRGQDVALRCDPISGHVSLFWYQQALGQGPEFLTYFQNEAQLDKSGLPSDRFFAERPEGSVSTLKIQRTQQEDSAVYLCASRRVDRSYEQYFGPGTRLTVT.

This clonotype occurred many times. The rearrangement links TRBV7-2 to TRBJ1-3; 7 bases agree with TRBD1. This CDR3 is 15 amino acids long. CDR1 and CDR2 (germline): SGHTA, FQGNSA. The V gene end was trimmed by 5 bases and the J gene end by 4 bases; junction bases not matched to a gene: 8. The CDR3 here is CASSPQGGDGNTIYF. The CDR3 DNA reads as TGTGCCAGCAGCCCCCAGGGGGGGGACGGAAACACCATATATTTT. Using reference TRBV7-2 and TRBJ1-3 for the parts outside the CDR3, the full variable domain is GAGVSQSPSNKVTEKGKDVELRCDPISGHTALYWYRQSLGQGLEFLIYFQGNSAPDKSGLPSDRFSAERTGGSVSTLTIQRTQQEDSAVYLCASSPQGGDGNTIYFGEGSWLTVV.

This clonotype was found a few times. Mismatch with germline at one junction end may stem from a read error. The chain employs TRBV10-3 and TRBJ1-1, with D unclear. Germline-derived CDR1 and CDR2 are ENHRY and SYGVKD. The CDR3 has 14 residues. CDR3 region: CATKSSGSNTEAFF. CDR3 coding DNA: TGTGCCACCAAGAGCTCGGGGTCGAACACCGAAGCTTTCTTT.

A few counts support this clonotype. The chain combines TRBV6-2 or TRBV6-3 with TRBJ2-7; no definite D call. Germline CDR1 is MNHEY and CDR2 is SVGEGT. V gave up 2 bases and J gave up 1 base, with 9 bases separating them. The CDR3 consists of 14 residues. CDR3 residues: CASSYGAVSYEQYF. The CDR3 nucleotides read TGTGCCAGCAGTTACGGTGCAGTTTCCTACGAGCAGTACTTC.

This clonotype was seen at least ten times. The rearrangement links TRBV7-9 to TRBJ2-7; D is unresolved. The CDR3 runs 15 residues. Trimming shortened V by 3 bases and J by 0 bases, and 12 bases separated the two germline ends. Germline lookup yields CDR1 SEHNR and CDR2 FQNEAQ (reference sequence). The CDR3 spells CASSFPVESSYEQYF. The CDR3 DNA is TGTGCCAGCAGCTTCCCTGTGGAAAGCTCCTACGAGCAGTACTTC.

This clonotype appeared many times. The rearrangement links TRBV29-1 to TRBJ1-2; D is unclear. Germline CDR1 reads SQVTM; CDR2 reads ANQGSEA. CDR3 length equals 10 residues. V was trimmed by 6 bases and J by 6 bases, leaving 8 bases between them. The CDR3 region is CSVQIDGYTF. As DNA, the CDR3 is TGCAGCGTCCAAATAGATGGCTACACCTTC.

This clonotype is a singleton in its sample. V usage is TRBV5-1 and J usage is TRBJ2-5; D is tentatively TRBD1 or TRBD2 (5 bases each). With 1 base removed from V and 9 bases from J, the gap between germline ends came to 19 bases. Germline loops: CDR1 SGHRS, CDR2 YFSETQ. The CDR3 covers 15 residues. CDR3 loop: CASSLFAGTNQPQYF. The CDR3 region has the DNA TGCGCCAGCAGCTTGTTTGCAGGGACCAATCAGCCCCAGTACTTC.

This chain joins TRBV15 and TRBJ1-6; no reliable D call. The germline CDR1 and CDR2 sequences are LNHNV and YYDKDF (reference sequence). Between the trimmed V and J ends, which lost 8 bases and 16 bases, there was a span of 21 bases. This CDR3 has 13 residues. The CDR3 reads CATERAVLQQLHF. The CDR3 DNA reads TGTGCCACCGAGAGGGCAGTGTTGCAGCAGCTCCACTTT. Full variable domain (remainder filled in from reference TRBV15 and TRBJ1-6): DAMVIQNPRYQVTQFGKPVTLSCSQTLNHNVMYWYQQKSSQAPKLLFHYYDKDFNNEADTPDNFQSRRPNTSFCFLDIRSPGLGDTAMYLCATERAVLQQLHFGNGTRLTVT.

The table lists this clonotype with many counts. The chain carries TRBV7-6 and TRBJ2-2, with no clear D. V was cut by 1 base and J by 7 bases, with 13 bases left in between. This CDR3 region has 15 residues. CDR1 and CDR2 from the germline V gene are SGHVS and FNYEAQ. The CDR3 DNA reads as TGTGCCAGCAGCTTAGGGTCCGGGTATGACGGGGAGCTGTTTTTT. This gives the protein CASSLGSGYDGELFF. The full variable domain, rest sourced from reference TRBV7-6 and TRBJ2-2, is GAGVSQSPRYKVTKRGQDVALRCDPISGHVSLYWYRQALGQGPEFLTYFNYEAQQDKSGLPNDRFSAERPEGSISTLTIQRTEQRDSAMYRCASSLGSGYDGELFFGEGSRLTVL.

This clonotype was observed many times. The chain employs TRBV4-3 and TRBJ1-5, with 9 bases lining up with TRBD1. Germline CDR1 reads LGHNA; CDR2 reads YSLEER. The CDR3 is 14 amino acids. J gave up 7 bases and V 2 bases, and 3 bases lay outside the gene matches. CDR3 sequence: CASSQRDRGQPQHF. The DNA for the CDR3 is TGCGCCAGCAGCCAACGTGACAGGGGGCAGCCCCAGCATTTT.

This clonotype was counted a single time. The junction and the germline gene differ at one end; a read error may be behind it. The chain links TRBV4-2 to TRBJ2-7, with a tentative D call TRBD2 (6 bases). Germline loops: CDR1 LGHNA, CDR2 YNFKEQ. The CDR3 runs to 12 residues. The DNA of the CDR3 is TGTGCCAGCAGCCGGGACTCCTACGAGCAGCACTTC. Translated, it gives CASSRDSYEQHF.

On this clonotype itself: This sequence may be a read error, since a much larger clone differs from it by one base. This rearrangement joins TRBV2 to TRBJ2-7, with 8 bases fitting TRBD1. The V gene end was trimmed by 8 bases and the J gene end by 0 bases; junction bases not matched to a gene: 3. This CDR3 is built from 13 residues. Germline lookup yields CDR1 SNHLY and CDR2 FYNNEI. The CDR3 DNA reads as TGTGCCAGCCAGGACAGGGACTCCTACGAGCAGTACTTC. Translated: CASQDRDSYEQYF.

The table lists this clonotype with many counts. This chain uses TRBV20-1 with TRBJ2-6; D is unresolved. Per the germline V gene, CDR1 is DFQATT and CDR2 is SNEGSKA (reference sequence). Trimming shortened V by 2 bases and J by 0 bases, and 5 bases separated the two germline ends. The length of the CDR3 is 14 residues. This CDR3 is CSARRSSGANVLTF. The CDR3 DNA reads TGCAGTGCTAGACGGAGCTCTGGGGCCAACGTCCTGACTTTC.

In regard to this clonotype: This may come from a read error, since a much larger clone is one base off. V gene TRBV11-2 combines with J gene TRBJ2-2; D not certain. CDR3 length equals 13 residues. Germline V gene lookup returns CDR1 SGHAT and CDR2 FQNNGV. V was trimmed by 4 bases and J by 8 bases, leaving 11 bases between them. CDR3 sequence reads: CASSWVVPGELFF. The CDR3 DNA reads TGTGCCAGCAGCTGGGTTGTTCCGGGGGAGCTGTTTTTT. Full variable domain (missing parts from reference TRBV11-2 and TRBJ2-2): EAGVAQSPRYKIIEKRQSVAFWCNPISGHATLYWYQQILGQGPKLLIQFQNNGVVDDSQLPKDRFSAERLKGVDSTLKIQPAKLEDSAVYLCASSWVVPGELFFGEGSRLTVL.

This clonotype was seen many times. The chain combines TRBV10-3 with TRBJ2-5; TRBD1 matches at 10 bases. The CDR3 loop spans 13 amino acids. J gave up 5 bases and V 8 bases, and 5 bases lay outside the gene matches. Germline CDR1 reads ENHRY; CDR2 reads SYGVKD. In DNA, the CDR3 is TGTGCCATCGGGGACAGGGGCGGGGAGACCCAGTACTTC. Protein sequence: CAIGDRGGETQYF.

This clonotype was seen a few times. The V call is TRBV10-3, the J call TRBJ2-7, with TRBD2 as a possible D gene (6 bases). CDR3 length equals 18 residues. From germline, CDR1 is ENHRY and CDR2 SYGVKD. V lost 10 bases to trimming and J lost 3 bases, with 31 bases between them. DNA of the CDR3: TGTGCCAGCAGCGTAGCACCCGGGGGACTCGCCAGTATCTACGAGCAGTACTTC. Translation: CASSVAPGGLASIYEQYF.